These 14 T cell receptor beta chains share one sample of origin, sequenced in a study of T cells in Graves' hyperthyroidism and ophthalmopathy. RNA transcripts gave rise to amplified TCR beta CDR3 regions. HTBI primers were used for first-round RT-PCR of the TCR CDR3. One entry per CDR3 protein, called by TCRdb with MiXCR from the multiplex PCR reads. The repertoire has some 800,000 distinct CDR3 sequences, 35% to 40% of them found once; the top ten carry 7.5% to 9.5%. Sequencing used blood. These receptors were collected from a man aged 18 to 35 with Graves' hyperthyroidism.

This clonotype appeared many times. The rearrangement uses TRBV7-8 and TRBJ2-5; D is possibly TRBD2 (6 bases). Per germline, CDR1 SGHVS and CDR2 FQNEAQ. The V and J ends lost 4 bases and 5 bases respectively, with 14 bases between them. CDR3 size: 14 residues. The CDR3 sequence: CASSSPTRKETQYF. The CDR3 DNA follows: TGTGCCAGCAGCTCTCCGACTAGAAAGGAGACCCAGTACTTC.

The V gene is TRBV5-2, the J gene TRBJ2-5; the table calls TRBD1, which could not be checked here. TRBV5-2 is a pseudogene segment. The length of the CDR3 is 15 residues. DNA of the CDR3: TGTGCCAGCACTGATCGGGACAGTCAGATGGAGACCCAGTACTTC. Its translation is CASTDRDSQMETQYF.

The chain uses TRBV7-9 and TRBJ1-1, with no clear D. This CDR3 has 12 amino acids. Per the germline V gene, CDR1 is SEHNR and CDR2 is FQNEAQ (reference sequence). The CDR3 nucleotides read TGTGCGGTGGATGGAATGAACACTGAAGCTTTCTTT. Amino acid sequence: CAVDGMNTEAFF. Based on the CDR3 plus reference TRBV7-9 and TRBJ1-1, the full variable domain is DTGVSQNPRHKITKRGQNVTFRCDPISEHNRLYWYRQTLGQGPEFLTYFQNEAQLEKSRLLSDRFSAERPKGSFSTLEIQRTEQGDSAMYLCAVDGMNTEAFFGQGTRLTVV.

This clonotype was seen at least ten times. CDR3 coding DNA: TGTGCCAGCAGTGAGGGTCGGGGCCCCGGGGAGCTGTTTTTT. As protein: CASSEGRGPGELFF. The gene calls are TRBV2 and TRBJ2-2, with D possibly called TRBD1 or TRBD2 (5 bases each). Trimming pared 3 bases from V and 6 bases from J, leaving 11 bases between. The CDR3 is made up of 14 amino acids. From germline, CDR1 is SNHLY and CDR2 FYNNEI.

This clonotype came up many times. The chain uses TRBV15 and TRBJ2-5; TRBD1 is a possible D gene (6 bases). Germline CDR1 LNHNV, CDR2 YYDKDF (reference sequence). Trimming took 8 bases from V and 2 from J, leaving 15 bases between them. The CDR3 is 14 residues long. The chain's CDR3 is CATAPPDRQETQYF. The CDR3 DNA reads as TGTGCCACCGCACCGCCGGACAGACAAGAGACCCAGTACTTC.

In this sample, this clonotype turned up a few times. This chain connects TRBV12-3 or TRBV12-4 to TRBJ1-2, with D uncertain. This CDR3 has 14 residues. V was pared by 3 bases and J by 5 bases, with 13 bases between. The CDR3 DNA reads as TGTGCCAGCAGTTTCGGAGGGATCGTTTATGGCTACACCTTC. It specifies CASSFGGIVYGYTF.

Ten or more counts support this clonotype. The rearrangement links TRBV12-3 or TRBV12-4 to TRBJ1-3; TRBD1 aligns across 8 bases. With V trimmed by 6 bases and J by 4 bases, 8 bases remained unmatched. The CDR3 spans 15 residues. The CDR3 loop is CASSPGQGAGNTIYF. CDR3 coding DNA: TGTGCCAGCAGCCCTGGACAGGGAGCAGGAAACACCATATATTTT.

This chain connects TRBV5-1 to TRBJ2-7, with 7 bases lining up with TRBD2. This CDR3 comprises 15 residues. Looked up from germline, CDR1 is SGHRS and CDR2 is YFSETQ. V was clipped by 4 bases and J by 1 base; unmatched bases: 8. The CDR3 spells CASSPGRGRSYEQYF. The DNA of the CDR3 is TGCGCCAGCAGCCCTGGGAGGGGTCGTTCCTACGAGCAGTACTTC.

This clonotype has a count of ten or more. The chain recombines TRBV20-1 with TRBJ1-3; D is ambiguous. The CDR3 length is 15 residues. Trimming left V 5 bases short and J 2 bases short, with 16 bases between. Germline lookup yields CDR1 DFQATT and CDR2 SNEGSKA (reference sequence). The CDR3 bases are TGCAGTGCTGCACGTGGGGTCTCAACTGGAAACACCATATATTTT. Residues: CSAARGVSTGNTIYF.

This clonotype was found many times. The chain carries TRBV29-1 and TRBJ1-5; D ambiguous. V lost 3 bases and J 7 bases, leaving 13 bases between the germline ends. CDR1 and CDR2 (germline): SQVTM, ANQGSEA. This CDR3 is built from 13 residues. The CDR3 protein is CSVEEFVGQPQHF. The CDR3 bases are TGCAGCGTTGAGGAGTTCGTAGGACAGCCCCAGCATTTT.

Worth noting for this clonotype: The final CDR3 position lacks the conserved phenylalanine or tryptophan, pointing to a likely read error. This chain connects TRBV5-1 to TRBJ1-2, with no clear D. V was cut by 0 bases and J by 4 bases, with 10 bases left in between. The CDR3 loop spans 14 amino acids. The germline CDR1 and CDR2 sequences are SGHRS and YFSETQ. The CDR3 region has the DNA TGCGCCAGCAGCTTGGGTAGTGCAGTCTATGGCTACACCCTC. Translated, it gives CASSLGSAVYGYTL.

This clonotype was counted at least ten times. The rearrangement joins TRBV10-3 to TRBJ2-5; D is perhaps TRBD2 (5 bases). CDR3 length: 13 amino acids. In germline, CDR1 is ENHRY, CDR2 SYGVKD. Trimming cost V 7 bases and J 2 bases, with 11 bases left between them. Here the CDR3 reads CAIMAGQQETQYF. The CDR3 DNA sequence: TGTGCCATCATGGCGGGCCAGCAAGAGACCCAGTACTTC.

This clonotype was found many times. The V call is TRBV2, the J call TRBJ1-4; tentatively, D is TRBD1 (5 bases). The germline CDR1 and CDR2 sequences are SNHLY and FYNNEI. The ends were cut back, 5 bases at V and 4 bases at J, with 14 bases in the middle. CDR3 length equals 15 residues. CDR3 nucleotides: TGTGCCAGCAGTTATTCCGGGACTATTAATGAAAAACTGTTTTTT. It is translated as CASSYSGTINEKLFF.

This clonotype was recorded at least ten times. The chain joins TRBV15 to TRBJ2-5; D may be TRBD1 or TRBD2 (5 bases each). V gave up 4 bases and J gave up 2 bases, with 14 bases separating them. CDR1 is LNHNV, CDR2 YYDKDF, per germline (reference sequence). This CDR3 is built from 15 residues. This chain's CDR3 is CATSKLDSLQETQYF. The CDR3 DNA sequence: TGTGCCACCAGCAAACTAGACAGCCTGCAAGAGACCCAGTACTTC.